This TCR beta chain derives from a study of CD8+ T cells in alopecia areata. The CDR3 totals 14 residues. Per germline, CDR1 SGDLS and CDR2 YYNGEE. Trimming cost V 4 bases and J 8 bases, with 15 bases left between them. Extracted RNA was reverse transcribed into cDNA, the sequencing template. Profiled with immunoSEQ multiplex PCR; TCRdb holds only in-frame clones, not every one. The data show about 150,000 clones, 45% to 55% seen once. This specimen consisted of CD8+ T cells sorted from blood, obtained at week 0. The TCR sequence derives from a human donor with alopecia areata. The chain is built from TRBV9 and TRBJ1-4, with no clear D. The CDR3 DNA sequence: TGTGCCAGCAGCTCCGACCTCACGGGAGAAAAACTGTTTTTT. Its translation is CASSSDLTGEKLFF.